This T cell receptor (beta chain) was documented in a study of OX40 agonist ivuxolimab in advanced cancers. Overall study context: A male proportion of about 84% was recorded, with mean age around 64 years and range roughly 20 to 85.

A remark on this clone: The antigen is unknown.

In germline, CDR1 is SGHNT, CDR2 YENEEA. The CDR3 consists of 15 residues. After removal of 1 base from V and 7 bases from J, the junction contained 4 bases not matched to a gene. The assay was immunoSEQ multiplex PCR, and TCRdb's table has in-frame clones only and misses some. The sample lists tens of thousands of clones; 89% were seen once. Notes on the study in general: In CD8+ T cells, expanded clones were on average more numerous than in CD4+. Low clonal expansion, among the lowest seen, marked partial responders at 0.1-3.0 mg/kg. Also present in some nonresponders was a low level of normalized T-cell clonal expansion.

The receptor was isolated from an adult with an advanced solid tumor such as melanoma, head and neck, liver or kidney cancer. Here the sequenced sample was CD4+ or CD8+ T cells sorted from blood, taken in a trial of the OX40 agonist ivuxolimab. The chain is built from TRBV11-3 and TRBJ2-1, with 10 bases lining up with TRBD2. CDR3 residues: CASSLGGLAVNEQFF. Written as DNA, the CDR3 is TGTGCCAGCAGCTTAGGTGGACTAGCGGTAAATGAGCAGTTCTTC.